Sequencing of this TCR beta chain was carried out in a study of Graves' ophthalmopathy and Graves' hyperthyroidism. In this sample, this clonotype turned up many times. As yet, its antigen is unknown. The ends were cut back, 0 bases at V and 5 bases at J, with 13 bases in the middle. The CDR3 totals 15 residues. CDR1 and CDR2 from the germline V gene are KGHSH and LQKENI. As the template, RNA transcripts were used to amplify TCR beta CDR3 regions. Second-round multiplex PCR came after a first-round RT-PCR that employed HTBI primers. Via MiXCR, TCRdb re-called the multiplex PCR reads, giving one row per CDR3 protein. This sample has about 340,000 distinct CDR3 sequences; 17% occur once, and the top ten carry over 9%. Study-wide results and caveats: Blood contained most expanded thyroid clonotypes exceeding 0.001 frequency.

This sequence was found in an adult man with Graves' ophthalmopathy. The chain links TRBV18 to TRBJ2-5; D is possibly TRBD2 (6 bases). The sequencing input was peripheral blood. CDR3 in DNA: TGTGCCAGCTCACCACCGAATCTGGGGAGGGAGACCCAGTACTTC. It specifies CASSPPNLGRETQYF.